This TCR beta chain was recorded in a study of blood T cell repertoires in COVID-19. At the level of the study: Samples of COVID-19 (acute and convalescent) were obtained from the United States, Italy and Spain. Sources were T cells, B-cell-depleted T cells, or PBMCs; the material itself was cDNA or gDNA.

V lost 7 bases and J 2 bases, leaving 20 bases between the germline ends. This CDR3 contains 16 residues. Germline CDR1 is SQVTM and CDR2 is ANQGSEA. The sample holds one count of this clone. Per the authors' pipeline: Quantification of nucleated cells was approximated via reference gene primer amplification. TCRdb's copy holds only in-frame clones and misses some; the assay was immunoSEQ multiplex PCR. Clone size and the V and J calls come from that table; the DNA yielded D and trimming. This table has fewer than 250,000 clones, around 83% appearing once. Sequencing input: peripheral blood. J is TRBJ2-2 and V is TRBV29-1; perhaps TRBD1 as D (5 bases). The TCR originated in a man aged 45 to 65 with active or convalescent COVID-19. As DNA, the CDR3 is TGCAGCGCAGGACAAGGGCTGCTAACTAACACCGGGGAGCTGTTTTTT. It codes for CSAGQGLLTNTGELFF.